These 21 T cell receptor beta chains came from one sample sequenced in a study of cytomegalovirus exposure and HLA in healthy donors. Generated by immunoSEQ multiplex PCR, the TCRdb table keeps only in-frame clones and is missing some. The table has roughly 100,000 clones, about 87% seen once. Sequenced input: PBMCs. The receptors derive from a woman aged 18-29 years in good health and CMV-seropositive.

The chain is built from TRBV28 and TRBJ1-2; D call uncertain. Germline V CDR1 and CDR2: MDHEN, SYDVKM. V lost 8 bases, J lost 4 bases, and 11 bases lay in between. The CDR3 has 12 amino acids. The CDR3 sequence: CASDTQAYGYTF. CDR3 DNA sequence: TGTGCCAGCGACACACAAGCCTATGGCTACACCTTC.

This sequence joins TRBV6-5 and TRBJ1-2, with D maybe TRBD1 (6 bases). This CDR3 has 14 amino acids. V was clipped by 5 bases and J by 4 bases, with 14 bases between them. Per germline, CDR1 MNHEY and CDR2 SVGAGI. This CDR3 reads CASSQDRVSYGYTF. Here the CDR3 DNA reads TGTGCCAGCAGTCAGGACAGAGTAAGCTATGGCTACACCTTC.

This clone was detected a few times. This chain joins TRBV27 and TRBJ2-4; 9 nucleotides match TRBD1. With 7 bases clipped from V and 4 bases from J, the junction kept 14 bases outside the gene matches. Germline V gene lookup returns CDR1 MNHEY and CDR2 SMNVEV (reference sequence). The CDR3 length is 17 residues. CDR3 residues: CASILSGVDRGKNIQYF. The DNA for the CDR3 is TGTGCCAGCATCCTCAGCGGGGTCGACAGGGGGAAAAACATTCAGTACTTC.

The chain recombines TRBV5-6 with TRBJ1-3; D is ambiguous. CDR1 and CDR2 (germline): SGHDT, YYEEEE. Between the trimmed V and J ends, which lost 1 base and 7 bases, there was a span of 12 bases. The length of the CDR3 is 14 residues. The CDR3 protein is CASSLRRKRNTIYF. Here the CDR3 DNA reads TGTGCCAGCAGCTTGCGACGGAAGAGGAACACCATATATTTT. The full variable domain, with the rest looked up from reference TRBV5-6 and TRBJ1-3, is DAGVTQSPTHLIKTRGQQVTLRCSPKSGHDTVSWYQQALGQGPQFIFQYYEEEERQRGNFPDRFSGHQFPNYSSELNVNALLLGDSALYLCASSLRRKRNTIYFGEGSWLTVV.

The chain couples TRBV11-2 to TRBJ2-5, with 11 bases aligning to TRBD1. The germline gives CDR1 SGHAT, CDR2 FQNNGV. V dropped 5 bases and J dropped 6; count of bases not matched to a gene: 8. This CDR3 contains 15 residues. The CDR3 loop reads CASSHGTGGAQTQYF. CDR3 bases: TGTGCCAGCAGCCACGGGACAGGGGGAGCCCAGACCCAGTACTTC.

V is TRBV27 and J is TRBJ2-2; no definite D call. The CDR3 consists of 12 residues. Germline CDR1 is MNHEY and CDR2 is SMNVEV (reference sequence). With 5 bases removed from V and 2 bases from J, the gap between germline ends came to 3 bases. This CDR3 is CASSHNTGELFF. The DNA of the CDR3 is TGTGCCAGCAGTCATAACACCGGGGAGCTGTTTTTT.

V usage is TRBV28 and J usage is TRBJ1-4; 10 positions agree with TRBD1. Germline-derived CDR1 and CDR2 are MDHEN and SYDVKM. The CDR3 covers 16 residues. Trimming cost V 4 bases and J 10 bases; bases outside gene matches: 12. CDR3 coding DNA: TGTGCCAGCAGTTCTGGACAGGGGGGCCTCCGTGGAAAACTGTTTTTT. It is translated as CASSSGQGGLRGKLFF.

This rearrangement joins TRBV27 to TRBJ1-6, with TRBD1 identical over 7 bases. This CDR3 has 16 residues. Looked up from germline, CDR1 is MNHEY and CDR2 is SMNVEV (reference sequence). The junction had 9 bases not matched to a gene; V was cut back by 2 bases and J by 8 bases. The CDR3 DNA sequence: TGTGCCAGCAGTTTAATAGGGGCAGGGGGAGATTCACCCCTCCACTTT. Protein: CASSLIGAGGDSPLHF.

V is TRBV20-1 and J is TRBJ2-7; unclear D gene. The germline V and J ends were trimmed by 6 bases and 6 bases, with 9 bases remaining between them. In germline, CDR1 is DFQATT, CDR2 SNEGSKA (reference sequence). The CDR3 spans 10 residues. CDR3 residues: CSAHGSEQYV. The CDR3 region has the DNA TGCAGTGCCCACGGGTCCGAGCAGTACGTC.

The genes are TRBV19 and TRBJ2-5; no clear D. Germline assignment: CDR1 LNHDA and CDR2 SQIVND (reference sequence). Trimming left V 0 bases short and J 5 bases short, with 4 bases between. This CDR3 region has 12 residues. CDR3: CASSIEGETQYF. Here the CDR3 DNA reads TGTGCCAGTAGTATAGAGGGCGAGACCCAGTACTTC.

This rearrangement joins TRBV6-6 to TRBJ2-5; TRBD2 might be the D (7 bases). The CDR3 runs to 14 residues. Germline V gene lookup returns CDR1 MNHNY and CDR2 SVGAGI (reference sequence). Trimming left V 2 bases short and J 1 base short, with 8 bases between. CDR3 protein: CASSYGGAQETQYF. DNA of the CDR3: TGTGCCAGCAGTTACGGGGGGGCCCAAGAGACCCAGTACTTC.

The chain uses TRBV2 and TRBJ2-5; D may be TRBD1 (5 bases). The V and J ends lost 1 base and 7 bases respectively, with 10 bases between them. Germline-derived CDR1 and CDR2 are SNHLY and FYNNEI. The CDR3 is made up of 13 amino acids. The CDR3 region has the DNA TGTGCCAGCAGTGAAGGGGGCAGGTCGACCCAGTACTTC. This sequence encodes CASSEGGRSTQYF.

The chain couples TRBV7-9 to TRBJ2-1, with TRBD2 matching over 9 bases. Per germline, CDR1 SEHNR and CDR2 FQNEAQ (reference sequence). CDR3 size: 15 residues. J gave up 4 bases and V 1 base, and 2 bases lay outside the gene matches. The DNA of the CDR3 is TGTGCCAGCAGCTTAGAGACTAGCGGATACAATGAGCAGTTCTTC. Translation gives CASSLETSGYNEQFF.

The chain has TRBV2 and TRBJ1-5, with 9 bases that match TRBD1. The CDR3 covers 13 residues. CDR1 SNHLY and CDR2 FYNNEI come from the germline V gene. Trimming took 4 bases from V and 16 from J; bases not matched to a gene: 11. CDR3 protein: CASSGTGTGKQHF. The CDR3 region has the DNA TGTGCCAGCAGTGGCACCGGGACAGGGAAACAACATTTT.

The chain has TRBV13 and TRBJ2-5; D remains ambiguous. Germline V gene data show CDR1 as PRHDT and CDR2 as FYEKMQ (reference sequence). With 6 bases removed from V and 2 bases from J, the gap between germline ends came to 16 bases. The CDR3 is made up of 15 amino acids. DNA of the CDR3: TGTGCCAGCAGTTGGGTGGAAGACATACAAGAGACCCAGTACTTC. It specifies CASSWVEDIQETQYF.

The genes are TRBV5-8 and TRBJ2-1; TRBD1 matches at 7 bases. The CDR3 spans 14 residues. The germline V gene encodes CDR1 SGHTS and CDR2 YDEGEE. V lost 0 bases and J lost 5; bases outside the gene matches: 2. The CDR3 here is CASSLDRGDNEQFF. The CDR3 nucleotides read TGTGCCAGCAGCTTGGACAGGGGTGACAATGAGCAGTTCTTC.

This clone was counted a few times. The chain combines TRBV7-8 with TRBJ1-5, with D uncertain. Germline-derived CDR1 and CDR2 are SGHVS and FQNEAQ. The CDR3 runs to 14 residues. V was pared by 7 bases and J by 4 bases, with 14 bases between. The CDR3 reads CASKLGAANQPQHF. In DNA form, the CDR3 reads TGTGCCAGCAAATTGGGCGCTGCAAATCAGCCCCAGCATTTT.

This clone was observed a few times. The V call is TRBV18, the J call TRBJ2-1; 11 bases are shared with TRBD2. CDR3 length: 15 amino acids. V shed 2 bases, J shed 5 bases, and the junction held 2 bases outside the gene matches. Germline loops: CDR1 KGHSH, CDR2 LQKENI. As DNA, the CDR3 is TGTGCCAGCTCACCAGGGACTAGCGGAGACAATGAGCAGTTCTTC. Amino acids: CASSPGTSGDNEQFF.

The J gene is TRBJ1-5, the V gene TRBV6-5; TRBD1 aligns across 8 bases. The CDR3 is made up of 15 amino acids. V shed 0 bases, J shed 8 bases, and the junction held 6 bases outside the gene matches. Germline V gives CDR1 MNHEY, CDR2 SVGAGI. For the CDR3, the DNA is TGTGCCAGCAGTTACTCCGGACAGGGAAACGAGCCCCAGCATTTT. It translates to CASSYSGQGNEPQHF.

This CDR3 reads CASSPYPDREAFF. CDR3 in DNA: TGTGCCAGCAGTCCCTACCCCGACAGAGAAGCTTTCTTT. The rearrangement joins TRBV6-5 to TRBJ1-1; D might be TRBD1 (5 bases). V was trimmed by 5 bases and J by 8 bases, leaving 15 bases between them. The CDR3 spans 13 residues. CDR1 and CDR2 (germline): MNHEY, SVGAGI.

This clone occurred a few times. The V call is TRBV11-2, the J call TRBJ1-1; tentatively, D is TRBD1 (6 bases). This CDR3 has 12 residues. Germline assignment: CDR1 SGHAT and CDR2 FQNNGV. V dropped 7 bases and J dropped 5 bases, with 11 bases sitting between them. The CDR3 spells CASTKGGTEAFF. DNA for the CDR3: TGTGCCAGCACCAAGGGGGGGACTGAAGCTTTCTTT.